The 10 T cell receptor beta chains in this list originate from one sample, sequenced in a study of blood T cell repertoires in COVID-19. Data came from immunoSEQ multiplex PCR; TCRdb stores just in-frame clones and leaves some out. The data hold 300,000 or so clones, with more than 70% observed a single time. Sequencing was carried out using peripheral blood. These TCRs come from a woman between 45 and 60 years old with acute or convalescent COVID-19.

The chain carries TRBV12-5 and TRBJ2-1; TRBD2 matches at 8 bases. CDR3 length: 15 residues. Germline V CDR1 and CDR2: LGHNT, FRNRAP. V lost 1 base, J lost 6 bases, and 5 bases stayed unmatched. The CDR3 DNA sequence: TGTGCTAGTGGTTTGGCCAGCGGGAGTCCCAATGAGCAGTTCTTC. This translates into CASGLASGSPNEQFF.

This clone was counted once. The J gene is TRBJ2-3, the V gene TRBV5-1; 14 bases align to TRBD2. The CDR3 is 15 amino acids. In germline, CDR1 is SGHRS, CDR2 YFSETQ. With V trimmed by 4 bases and J by 5 bases, 3 bases remained unmatched. CDR3 nucleotide sequence: TGCGCCAGCAGCATGGGACTAGCGGGAGTAGATACGCAGTATTTT. It is translated as CASSMGLAGVDTQYF.

This chain connects TRBV5-1 to TRBJ1-5; no definite D call. This CDR3 comprises 15 residues. CDR1 and CDR2 (germline): SGHRS, YFSETQ. Trimming left V 0 bases short and J 0 bases short, with 7 bases between. CDR3 sequence reads: CASSLGSPSNQPQHF. In DNA, the CDR3 is TGCGCCAGCAGCTTGGGTAGCCCTAGCAATCAGCCCCAGCATTTT.

The V gene is TRBV7-9, the J gene TRBJ2-5; D is perhaps TRBD2 (5 bases). The germline V gene has CDR1 SEHNR and CDR2 FQNEAQ (reference sequence). The length of the CDR3 is 15 residues. The V gene lost 0 bases and the J gene lost 4 bases, with 12 bases spanning the gap. CDR3 sequence (DNA): TGTGCCAGCAGCTTAGCGTTCGGGGTAGTAGAGACCCAGTACTTC. It translates to CASSLAFGVVETQYF.

This rearrangement joins TRBV27 to TRBJ2-5; tentative D call: TRBD1 (5 bases). Germline CDR1 and CDR2: MNHEY and SMNVEV (reference sequence). V was cut by 1 base and J by 5 bases, with 8 bases left in between. The CDR3 covers 13 residues. CDR3 residues: CASSLYQGETQYF. The CDR3 region has the DNA TGTGCCAGCAGTTTATATCAGGGCGAGACCCAGTACTTC.

The chain combines TRBV6-6 with TRBJ1-1; the D gene is possibly TRBD1 (5 bases). V gave up 7 bases and J gave up 10 bases, with 13 bases separating them. Germline V gene data show CDR1 as MNHNY and CDR2 as SVGAGI (reference sequence). The CDR3 is 11 amino acids. The CDR3 bases are TGTGCCAGCACCTTGGCGGGGGTAGCTTTCTTT. Residues: CASTLAGVAFF.

In its sample, this clone was seen a few times. The rearrangement links TRBV9 to TRBJ1-3; 8 positions match TRBD1. This CDR3 contains 15 residues. V lost 3 bases, J lost 4 bases, and 6 bases stayed unmatched. The V gene's germline CDR1 is SGDLS and CDR2 YYNGEE. CDR3 sequence (DNA): TGTGCCAGCAGCGCCTCTCAGGGGGCGGGAAACACCATATATTTT. Translated, it gives CASSASQGAGNTIYF.

This chain uses TRBV27 with TRBJ1-6; D is possibly TRBD1 (5 bases). Germline V gene lookup returns CDR1 MNHEY and CDR2 SMNVEV (reference sequence). The CDR3 consists of 18 residues. V was cut by 6 bases and J by 4 bases, with 22 bases left in between. CDR3 sequence (DNA): TGTGCCAGCAGCTCTAGAGAAGGGGCAACCTTATATAATTCACCCCTCCACTTT. It translates to CASSSREGATLYNSPLHF.

This clone came up a few times. The chain recombines TRBV6-6 with TRBJ1-4; a weak D match, TRBD1 (5 bases). This CDR3 comprises 15 residues. Germline V gives CDR1 MNHNY, CDR2 SVGAGI (reference sequence). Trimming left V 4 bases short and J 0 bases short, with 9 bases between. The CDR3 loop is CASSSTVATNEKLFF. In DNA, the CDR3 is TGTGCCAGCAGTTCGACAGTTGCAACTAATGAAAAACTGTTTTTT.

The DNA of the CDR3 is TGTGCCAGCAGTCCATGGACAGGATCGGTGATAGATAATTCACCCCTCCACTTT. It is translated as CASSPWTGSVIDNSPLHF. V is TRBV28 and J is TRBJ1-6; 7 nucleotides line up with TRBD1. The length of the CDR3 is 18 residues. The V gene end was trimmed by 5 bases and the J gene end by 5 bases; junction bases not matched to a gene: 15. In germline, CDR1 is MDHEN, CDR2 SYDVKM.